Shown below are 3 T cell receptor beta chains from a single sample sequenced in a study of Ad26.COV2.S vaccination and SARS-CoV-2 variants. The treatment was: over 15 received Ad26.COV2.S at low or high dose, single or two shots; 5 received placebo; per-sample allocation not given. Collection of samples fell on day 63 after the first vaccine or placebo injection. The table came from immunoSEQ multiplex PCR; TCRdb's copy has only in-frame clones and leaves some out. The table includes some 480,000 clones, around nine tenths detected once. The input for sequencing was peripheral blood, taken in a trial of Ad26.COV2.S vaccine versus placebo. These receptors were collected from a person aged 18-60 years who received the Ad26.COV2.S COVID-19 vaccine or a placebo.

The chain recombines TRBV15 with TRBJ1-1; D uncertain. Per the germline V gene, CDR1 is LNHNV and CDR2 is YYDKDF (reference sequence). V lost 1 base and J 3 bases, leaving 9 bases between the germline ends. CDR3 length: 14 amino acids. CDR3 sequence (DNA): TGTGCCACCAGCAGAGTGGCGGGCTACACTGAAGCTTTCTTT. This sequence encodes CATSRVAGYTEAFF.

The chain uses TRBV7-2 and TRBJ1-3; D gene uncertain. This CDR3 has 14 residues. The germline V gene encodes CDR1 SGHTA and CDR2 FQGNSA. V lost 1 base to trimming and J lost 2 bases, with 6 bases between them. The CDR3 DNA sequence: TGTGCCAGCAGCTTAGAGTCGGCTGGAAACACCATATATTTT. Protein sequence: CASSLESAGNTIYF.

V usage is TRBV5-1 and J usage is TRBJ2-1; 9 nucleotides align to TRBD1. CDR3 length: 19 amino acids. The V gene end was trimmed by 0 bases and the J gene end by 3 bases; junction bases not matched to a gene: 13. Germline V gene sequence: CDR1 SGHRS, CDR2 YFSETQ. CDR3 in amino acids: CASSLGPDRGPRHYNEQFF. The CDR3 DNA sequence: TGCGCCAGCAGCTTGGGCCCGGACAGGGGTCCCCGTCACTACAATGAGCAGTTCTTC.